This T cell receptor beta chain emerged from a study of CD4 T cells in relation to SARS-CoV-2 and coronaviruses. Study as a whole: The negative reference was HIV-1 Nef peptide pool or peptide-free culture. Study observations and caveats: In about 65% of donors, memory CD4+ clonotypes crossrecognized SARS-CoV-2 and at least one common cold coronavirus spike.

Before the COVID-19 pandemic, during about 2010-2018, CD4+ T cells were taken from unexposed donors. After about 11 days of culture, CD4+ T cells were isolated. In germline, CDR1 is MNHEY, CDR2 SMNVEV (reference sequence). Losses at the gene ends were 8 bases for V and 3 bases for J; bases not matched to a gene: 7. The CDR3 runs 13 residues. This table comes from immunoSEQ multiplex PCR, and its TCRdb copy is limited to in-frame clones, with some not included. The sample yields about 29,000 clones, over 60% seen once. A word on this clone: Its antigen is not identified.

V is TRBV27 and J is TRBJ2-7, with TRBD1 matching over 7 bases. Material: CD4+ T cells from PBMCs, cultured in vitro. The receptor comes from a human donor in good health. The CDR3 region has the DNA TGTGCCAGCCAGGGACAGCATAACTACGAGCAGTACTTC. As protein: CASQGQHNYEQYF.